A selection of T cell receptor beta chains follows, all from one sample in a study of control samples from healthy donors and cancer patients. Assay: immunoSEQ multiplex PCR; the TCRdb copy retains only in-frame clones and omits some. The sample records 100,000 to 150,000 clones, around 93% being singletons. The sequencing input was blood. These receptors came from a man aged 18 to 30 in good health. Both conserved end residues are part of each CDR3. The D gene is left open where the match is weak. Expanded clones are given a class, and other clones once, few, many or no size at all.

V,size,D,J,DNA,CDR3
TRBV19,.,.,TRBJ2-1,TGTGCCAGTACCCTAGGGGGCGGGGGTGACAATGAGCAGTTCTTC,CASTLGGGGDNEQFF
TRBV19,.,TRBD2,TRBJ2-7,TGTGCCAGTAGCCGACTAGCGGGGGAATACGAGCAGTACTTC,CASSRLAGEYEQYF
TRBV5-1,.,.,TRBJ1-1,TGCGCCAGCAGCCTTCAGATGGTGGGGACTGAAGCTTTCTTT,CASSLQMVGTEAFF
TRBV5-5,.,.,TRBJ2-5,TGTGCCAGCAGCTTGTTGGGGAAAGAGACCCAGTACTTC,CASSLLGKETQYF
TRBV7-9,.,.,TRBJ2-7,TGTGCCAGCAGCCCCAGGGCCACCTACGAGCAGTACTTC,CASSPRATYEQYF
TRBV6-1,.,.,TRBJ2-1,TGTGCCAGCAGTGAAGGGAGAGGGGCAATAGGTGAGCAGTTCTTC,CASSEGRGAIGEQFF
TRBV9,.,.,TRBJ2-7,TGTGCCAGCAGCGCGACAGGAGGCTACGAGCAGTACTTC,CASSATGGYEQYF
TRBV7-9,.,TRBD1,TRBJ1-5,TGTGCCAGCAGCAACAGGGGTGACGGTCAGCCCCAGCATTTT,CASSNRGDGQPQHF
TRBV5-8,.,.,TRBJ1-1,TGTGCCAGCAGTCAACCGGGGCTCCATGAAGCTTTCTTT,CASSQPGLHEAFF
TRBV12-3/TRBV12-4,once,.,TRBJ2-7,TGTGCCAGCAGTTACGGGACGGCCGAGCAGTACTTC,CASSYGTAEQYF
TRBV19,.,.,TRBJ1-6,TGTGCCAGTAGTACTGGGACCTTGGGGTCACCCCTCCACTTT,CASSTGTLGSPLHF
TRBV19,.,TRBD2,TRBJ2-1,TGTGCCAGTAGTTTCGGGACTAGCGGGGGGAGCTCCTACAATGAGCAGTTCTTC,CASSFGTSGGSSYNEQFF
TRBV7-3,.,TRBD1,TRBJ2-2,TGTGCCAGCAGCTCCTATACAGGGGGTTACACCGGGGAGCTGTTTTTT,CASSSYTGGYTGELFF
TRBV5-1,.,TRBD1,TRBJ1-2,TGCGCCAGCAGCTTTGGGGACAGATACAATAACTATGGCTACACCTTC,CASSFGDRYNNYGYTF
TRBV11-2,once,.,TRBJ2-7,TGTGCCAGCAACCCGTTAGACAGGTTCTACGAGCAGTACTTC,CASNPLDRFYEQYF
TRBV30,.,.,TRBJ2-5,TGTGCCTGGAGTGTTTTCCCCGACAGGAGCCAAGAGACCCAGTACTTC,CAWSVFPDRSQETQYF
TRBV5-4,.,.,TRBJ1-4,TGTGCCAGCAGCTTGGCCGGAGGCGTTCTTGAAAAACTGTTTTTT,CASSLAGGVLEKLFF
TRBV5-1,.,.,TRBJ1-2,TGCGCCAGCAGCCTACAGGGAAATGGCTACACCTTC,CASSLQGNGYTF
TRBV19,.,.,TRBJ1-4,TGTGCCAGTAGTTACCCCGCAACTAATGAAAAACTGTTTTTT,CASSYPATNEKLFF
TRBV5-1,.,.,TRBJ2-5,TGCGCCAGCAGCTTGGTAGATTACCAAGAGACCCAGTACTTC,CASSLVDYQETQYF
TRBV30,.,TRBD1,TRBJ1-4,TGTGCCTGGAGTTTCCCGGGACAGGGTAATGAAAAACTGTTTTTT,CAWSFPGQGNEKLFF
TRBV6-4,few,.,TRBJ1-5,TGTGCCAGCAGTGAAGGGCAGGGCAATCAGCCCCAGCATTTT,CASSEGQGNQPQHF
TRBV18,.,TRBD2,TRBJ2-1,TGTGCCAGCTCATCGACCTGGGAGGGGGAGCAGTTCTTC,CASSSTWEGEQFF
TRBV2,.,.,TRBJ1-5,TGTGCCAGCAGTATAGACAGGTATAGCAATCAGCCCCAGCATTTT,CASSIDRYSNQPQHF
TRBV6-6,once,.,TRBJ2-1,TGTGCCAGCAGTGCCGGGACGGCCCGAAATGAGCAGTTCTTC,CASSAGTARNEQFF
TRBV7-9,.,.,TRBJ1-2,TGTGCCAGCAGCCTAGGGGTGGGGAGCTATGGCTACACCTTC,CASSLGVGSYGYTF
TRBV7-9,once,.,TRBJ1-1,TGTGCCAGCAGCTCAGGACAGAAGAACACTGAAGCTTTCTTT,CASSSGQKNTEAFF
TRBV4-1,once,TRBD1,TRBJ2-7,TGCGCCAGCAGCCAACAAATACAGGGGGCCTCCTACGAGCAGTACTTC,CASSQQIQGASYEQYF
TRBV6-6,.,.,TRBJ1-5,TGTGCCAGCAGCAAGGTGGATCAGCCCCAGCATTTT,CASSKVDQPQHF
TRBV19,once,TRBD2,TRBJ2-1,TGTGCCAGTAGTACCCGGACTAGCGGGGGGAGCTCCTACAATGAGCAGTTCTTC,CASSTRTSGGSSYNEQFF
TRBV6-1,.,.,TRBJ2-1,TGTGCCAGCAGTGGGAGGGGGGGCTACCAGTACGGTGAGCAGTTCTTC,CASSGRGGYQYGEQFF
TRBV5-1,.,.,TRBJ1-2,TGCGCCAGCAGCGTAACCACCGTAGGGGAGGGCTACACCTTC,CASSVTTVGEGYTF
TRBV2,.,.,TRBJ1-2,TGTGCCAGCAGAGGAACAGGGACTGGCTACACCTTC,CASRGTGTGYTF
TRBV5-5,.,.,TRBJ1-4,TGTGCCAGCAGTTCGCGCGTGGAAAAACTGTTTTTT,CASSSRVEKLFF
TRBV10-1,.,TRBD2,TRBJ2-7,TGCGCCAGCAGTGAGGGCGGGGGGACCTACGAGCAGTACTTC,CASSEGGGTYEQYF
TRBV4-2,.,.,TRBJ2-1,TGTGCCAGCAGCCAACTAGTAACATACAATGAGCAGTTCTTC,CASSQLVTYNEQFF
TRBV7-9,.,.,TRBJ1-4,TGTGCCAGCAGGTCAACGGGAGAGGCTAATGAAAAACTGTTTTTT,CASRSTGEANEKLFF
TRBV5-4,.,.,TRBJ1-3,TGTGCCAGCAGCACCGTCTCTGGAAACACCATATATTTT,CASSTVSGNTIYF
TRBV5-1,.,TRBD2,TRBJ2-1,TGCGCCAGTAGGACTAGCGGTACCTACAATGAGCAGTTCTTC,CASRTSGTYNEQFF
TRBV5-6,.,.,TRBJ2-5,TGTGCCAGCAGCTTGGATGGATTCCAAGAGACCCAGTACTTC,CASSLDGFQETQYF
TRBV10-2,once,.,TRBJ1-1,TGCGCCAGCACCAAAGACAGGGAAGCTTTCTTT,CASTKDREAFF